These 20 T cell receptor beta chains were sequenced from one sample in a study of T cells in Graves' hyperthyroidism and ophthalmopathy. TCR beta CDR3 regions were amplified from RNA transcripts. HTBI primers were employed in a first-round RT-PCR of the TCR CDR3. TCRdb independently ran MiXCR on the multiplex PCR reads; one entry per CDR3 protein. The data contain hundreds of thousands of distinct CDR3 sequences, over 40% of them seen just once; the ten biggest clones take up roughly 7.2%. The source material was peripheral blood or thyroid tissue (not recorded which). Receptors originate from an adult man with Graves' disease, either hyperthyroidism or ophthalmopathy (not recorded which).

This clonotype showed up many times. This rearrangement joins TRBV13 to TRBJ1-2, with D uncertain. The CDR3 has 14 residues. V was clipped by 5 bases and J by 3 bases, with 13 bases between them. Germline V gene lookup returns CDR1 PRHDT and CDR2 FYEKMQ (reference sequence). CDR3 sequence reads: CASSPRTAYYGYTF. The CDR3 coding sequence is TGTGCCAGCAGCCCGAGGACGGCATACTATGGCTACACCTTC.

This clonotype was recorded only once. V usage is TRBV25-1 and J usage is TRBJ1-2; a weak D match, TRBD1 (5 bases). Trimming left V 8 bases short and J 0 bases short, with 16 bases between. Germline V lookup: CDR1 MGHDK, CDR2 SYGVNS. This CDR3 contains 15 residues. The CDR3 nucleotides read TGTGCCAGCCAAGAGGGGACGGATGCTAACTATGGCTACACCTTC. It yields the protein CASQEGTDANYGYTF.

The V call is TRBV7-6, the J call TRBJ2-7, with D possibly called TRBD1 or TRBD2 (5 bases each). The CDR3 extends over 14 amino acids. The germline V gene has CDR1 SGHVS and CDR2 FNYEAQ. V was trimmed by 6 bases and J by 2 bases, leaving 14 bases between them. CDR3 sequence reads: CASRPGPMTYEQYF. CDR3 coding DNA: TGTGCCAGCAGGCCGGGACCTATGACCTACGAGCAGTACTTC.

Concerning this clonotype itself: Being one base from a much bigger clone, this may be a read error. The chain recombines TRBV12-3 or TRBV12-4 with TRBJ2-6, with unresolved D. The CDR3 length is 17 residues. With 5 bases removed from V and 0 bases from J, the gap between germline ends came to 14 bases. The CDR3 coding sequence is TGTGCCAGCAGTAAGGGCAGCTCGAGCTCTGGGGCCAACGTCCTGACTTTC. It specifies CASSKGSSSSGANVLTF.

This rearrangement joins TRBV6-5 to TRBJ1-1; D gene uncertain. This CDR3 has 15 amino acids. V lost 5 bases and J lost 1, with 14 bases in between. Germline CDR1 reads MNHEY; CDR2 reads SVGAGI. The chain's CDR3 is CASSEDRRRNTEAFF. The CDR3 coding sequence is TGTGCCAGCAGTGAAGATCGGCGACGGAACACTGAAGCTTTCTTT.

This clonotype was counted a single time. V and J are TRBV9 and TRBJ1-4; D is uncertain. This CDR3 has 14 residues. The ends were cut back, 4 bases at V and 4 bases at J, with 11 bases in the middle. The germline gives CDR1 SGDLS, CDR2 YYNGEE. CDR3 amino acids: CASSKAGNNEKLFF. DNA for the CDR3: TGTGCCAGCAGCAAAGCCGGGAATAATGAAAAACTGTTTTTT.

Note on this clonotype: An end of the junction differs from the germline gene, which may be a read error. The V gene is TRBV10-3, the J gene TRBJ1-1; D is uncertain. Per germline, CDR1 ENHRY and CDR2 SYGVKD. This CDR3 is 13 amino acids long. The CDR3 spells CASSLEPSAEAFF. The CDR3 DNA sequence: TGTGCCAGCAGTTTAGAACCCAGCGCTGAAGCTTTCTTT.

The J gene is TRBJ1-4, the V gene TRBV29-1, with TRBD1 identical over 9 bases. V dropped 6 bases and J dropped 7; count of bases not matched to a gene: 9. The CDR3 has 14 amino acids. Germline-derived CDR1 and CDR2 are SQVTM and ANQGSEA. CDR3 coding DNA: TGCAGCGTAGACAGGGACAGGGAAGGTGAAAAACTGTTTTTT. Protein: CSVDRDREGEKLFF.

This clonotype was counted at least ten times. This chain joins TRBV12-3 or TRBV12-4 and TRBJ1-6, with D possibly matching TRBD1 (5 bases). The CDR3 covers 14 residues. Trimming took off 3 bases at V and 3 bases at J, with 6 bases between the two ends. The chain's CDR3 is CASSLDIYNSPLHF. The CDR3 nucleotides are TGTGCCAGCAGTTTGGACATCTATAATTCACCCCTCCACTTT.

This clonotype was seen once. A read error may produce the germline difference seen at one junction end. The gene calls are TRBV10-2 and TRBJ1-1; 8 nucleotides agree with TRBD1. Per the germline V gene, CDR1 is WSHSY and CDR2 is SAAADI. CDR3 length equals 16 residues. The CDR3 DNA reads as TGTGCCAGCAGGGAAAGGACAGGGCGGGTTGTTACTGAAGCTTTCTTT. Translated, it gives CASRERTGRVVTEAFF.

The V gene is TRBV11-2, the J gene TRBJ2-2, with 8 bases identical to TRBD1. Germline loops: CDR1 SGHAT, CDR2 FQNNGV. The junction had 5 bases not matched to a gene; V was cut back by 5 bases and J by 6 bases. This CDR3 region has 14 residues. The CDR3 sequence is CASSPRTGPGELFF. The DNA for the CDR3 is TGTGCCAGCAGCCCTAGGACAGGGCCCGGGGAGCTGTTTTTT.

The chain combines TRBV14 with TRBJ1-2; unclear D gene. Trimming removed 4 bases at V and 3 bases at J, with 18 bases between. This CDR3 comprises 16 residues. Germline CDR1 is SGHDN and CDR2 is FVKESK. The CDR3 DNA follows: TGTGCCAGCAGCCGAAGGAGGGCTGGTAGTGACTATGGCTACACCTTC. This codes for CASSRRRAGSDYGYTF.

The chain joins TRBV9 to TRBJ2-5; D tentatively reads TRBD1 or TRBD2 (5 bases each). Germline lookup yields CDR1 SGDLS and CDR2 YYNGEE. This CDR3 has 17 amino acids. V lost 4 bases to trimming and J lost 2 bases, with 21 bases between them. This CDR3 is CASSLESGAVGQETQYF. DNA of the CDR3: TGTGCCAGCAGCCTGGAGTCCGGGGCGGTGGGACAAGAGACCCAGTACTTC.

This clonotype showed up just a few times. J is TRBJ2-7 and V is TRBV5-6, with D hard to call. V was trimmed by 0 bases and J by 7 bases, leaving 8 bases between them. CDR3 length: 12 amino acids. Per germline, CDR1 SGHDT and CDR2 YYEEEE. CDR3 nucleotides: TGTGCCAGCAGCTTGGGGGGTCTTGAGCAGTACTTC. Translating it yields CASSLGGLEQYF.

The chain joins TRBV12-3 or TRBV12-4 to TRBJ2-5; D is unresolved. CDR3 length: 13 residues. V gave up 5 bases and J gave up 4 bases, with 11 bases separating them. The chain's CDR3 is CASSIPGRETQYF. The CDR3 nucleotides are TGTGCCAGCAGTATACCCGGCAGAGAGACCCAGTACTTC.

This clonotype occurred a few times. This CDR3 reads CASLATTSTDTQYF. The CDR3 bases are TGTGCCAGCTTAGCGACCACTAGCACAGATACGCAGTATTTT. The V and J genes are TRBV5-6 and TRBJ2-3; possibly TRBD2 for D (5 bases). The CDR3 sequence is 14 residues long. In germline, CDR1 is SGHDT, CDR2 YYEEEE. The germline V and J ends were trimmed by 7 bases and 0 bases, with 12 bases remaining between them. Full variable domain (outside the CDR3, taken from reference TRBV5-6 and TRBJ2-3): DAGVTQSPTHLIKTRGQQVTLRCSPKSGHDTVSWYQQALGQGPQFIFQYYEEEERQRGNFPDRFSGHQFPNYSSELNVNALLLGDSALYLCASLATTSTDTQYFGPGTRLTVL.

This clonotype was observed at least ten times. The chain carries TRBV7-3 and TRBJ2-5, with 10 bases identical to TRBD2. The CDR3 contains 14 residues. Germline CDR1 and CDR2: SGHTA and FQGTGA. The junction had 5 bases not matched to a gene; V was cut back by 5 bases and J by 5 bases. Written as DNA, the CDR3 is TGTGCCAGCAGCACCAGCGGGAGGGACGAGACCCAGTACTTC. Translation: CASSTSGRDETQYF.

The rearrangement uses TRBV2 and TRBJ2-2, with no clear D. This CDR3 comprises 12 residues. The germline V and J ends were trimmed by 6 bases and 3 bases, with 5 bases remaining between them. Germline-derived CDR1 and CDR2 are SNHLY and FYNNEI. CDR3 DNA sequence: TGTGCCAGCAGGTTGGACACCGGGGAGCTGTTTTTT. Its protein is CASRLDTGELFF.

This clonotype was seen a handful of times. V and J are TRBV19 and TRBJ1-5, with TRBD1 identical over 9 bases. This CDR3 has 17 residues. With 7 bases clipped from V and 6 bases from J, the junction kept 16 bases outside the gene matches. CDR1 is LNHDA, CDR2 SQIVND, per germline (reference sequence). Here the CDR3 reads CASTVNLGQGYGQPQHF. The CDR3 coding sequence is TGTGCCAGTACCGTAAACCTGGGACAGGGATACGGTCAGCCCCAGCATTTT.

The sample holds a few counts of this clonotype. The gene calls are TRBV2 and TRBJ2-5; 12 positions match TRBD1. Germline assignment: CDR1 SNHLY and CDR2 FYNNEI. Unmatched junction bases numbered 10, after V lost 7 bases and J lost 4 bases. The CDR3 has 16 residues. The CDR3 DNA is TGTGCCAGCACTGCACGGGACAGGGGGCGCCGAGAGACCCAGTACTTC. Amino acids: CASTARDRGRRETQYF.